The present TCR beta chain was sequenced within a study of T cell repertoires in cytomegalovirus infection. As for the study in general: The authors relied on CMV epitopes, both recently identified HLA-C-restricted and well-studied HLA-B-restricted. It can be stated that public TCR beta signatures indicated CMV infection as well as a matching HLA type. Study-level results: Clonotype analysis showed dominance of the ex vivo response by HLA-C-restricted CMV-specific TCR beta clonotypes. Individuals carrying CMV plus the relevant HLA were identified by cumulative frequency of public TCR beta families.

In regard to this clonotype: Its target is not known.

Each CDR3 protein gets one entry after TCRdb re-called the reads with MiXCR. The sample carries some 920,000 distinct CDR3 sequences, 30% to 40% recorded once. The germline CDR1 and CDR2 sequences are LGHDT and YNNKEL (reference sequence). The CDR3 spans 18 residues. Losses at the gene ends were 4 bases for V and 1 base for J; bases not matched to a gene: 7. Sequenced material: cultured CD8+ T cells from PBMCs, taken from culture after CMV antigen stimulation. The gene calls are TRBV3-1 and TRBJ2-5; 15 bases fit TRBD2. The sequence was obtained from a human donor in good health (CMV status not recorded). Some clones in this sample may be carry-over from other donors' samples. The DNA of the CDR3 is TGTGCCAGCAGCCTTGGACTAGCGGGGGGGCTGCGCCAAGAGACCCAGTACTTC. Its translation: CASSLGLAGGLRQETQYF.